This TCR beta chain was documented in a study of identical twins. Findings of the study overall: In drawing conclusions, the study used cross-sectional statistical analysis and did not follow the same donors. A partial confounding effect on zero-insertion analyses could come from invariant MAIT and iNKT cells.

Each donor (without exception) was a healthy Caucasian. Template switching, a step in the protocol, added a universal primer site, and cDNA carried unique molecular identifiers. TCRdb recomputed calls from the 5' RACE reads with MiXCR, one row per CDR3 protein. The table lists fewer than 450,000 distinct CDR3 sequences, 9% of them singletons. V dropped 4 bases and J dropped 1 base, with 10 bases sitting between them. Germline V gives CDR1 DFQATT, CDR2 SNEGSKA (reference sequence). The CDR3 is 13 residues long. A note on this clonotype: The antigen is undetermined.

Sequencing was performed on naive T cells sorted from blood. This clonotype was sampled from a woman aged 45-60 years in good health. The chain links TRBV20-1 to TRBJ2-5; D is ambiguous. The CDR3 nucleotides read TGCAGTGCTACCGAGGAGTTCCAAGAGACCCAGTACTTC. This sequence encodes CSATEEFQETQYF.